This entry features one TCR beta chain sequence. Its target is unknown. Losses at the gene ends were 5 bases for V and 2 bases for J; bases not matched to a gene: 20. This CDR3 is 19 amino acids long. The germline V gene encodes CDR1 PRHDT and CDR2 FYEKMQ (reference sequence). These data come from a study of cytotoxic CD8 clonotypes in ibrutinib-treated CLL. Whole-study context: Partial responders about 25, complete 2; around twelve progressed and approximately 15 stayed in remission by median approximately 5.5 years. Per sample, productive templates averaged approximately 260,000 and productive rearrangements averaged about 100,000. Whole-study findings and limits: Baseline clonality exceeded age-matched healthy donors and tracked circulating CD8+ T-cell counts.

Here immunoSEQ multiplex PCR was the method, and the copy in TCRdb shows in-frame clones only, minus some. Of roughly 250,000 clones listed, roughly 70% were seen once; the top ten hold 15%. Sequenced material: PBMCs, taken after 24 months of ibrutinib treatment. The source of this sequence is a human donor with chronic lymphocytic leukemia. The chain couples TRBV13 to TRBJ2-7; 8 bases agree with TRBD2. The CDR3 sequence: CASSAAHDLPREGPYEQYF. The CDR3 DNA reads as TGTGCCAGCAGCGCCGCACACGATCTTCCTCGGGAGGGCCCCTACGAGCAGTACTTC.